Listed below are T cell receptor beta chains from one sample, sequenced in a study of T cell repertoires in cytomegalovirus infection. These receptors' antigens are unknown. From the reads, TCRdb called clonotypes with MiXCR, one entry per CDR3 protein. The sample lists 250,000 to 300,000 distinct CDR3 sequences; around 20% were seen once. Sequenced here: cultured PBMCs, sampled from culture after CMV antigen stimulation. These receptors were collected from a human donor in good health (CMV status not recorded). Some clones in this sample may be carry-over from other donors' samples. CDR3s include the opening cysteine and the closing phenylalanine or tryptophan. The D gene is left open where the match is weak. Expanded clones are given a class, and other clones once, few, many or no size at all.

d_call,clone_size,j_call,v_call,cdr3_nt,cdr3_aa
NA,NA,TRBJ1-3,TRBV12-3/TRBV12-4,TGTGCCAGCAGCTACGATACAGGGACTGGAAACACCATATATTTT,CASSYDTGTGNTIYF
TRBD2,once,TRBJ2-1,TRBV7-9,TGTGCCAGCAGCCCCGTAGCGGGAGGGGTTCTCAATGAGCAGTTCTTC,CASSPVAGGVLNEQFF
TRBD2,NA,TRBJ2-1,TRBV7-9,TGTGCCAGCAGTCCGAAAGCGGGAGAAGCGTCCTACAATGAGCAGTTCTTC,CASSPKAGEASYNEQFF
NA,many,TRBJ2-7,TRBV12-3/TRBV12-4,TGTGCCAGCAGCGAAGAGAAACTAGCAGGGAGCTCCTACGAGCAGTACTTC,CASSEEKLAGSSYEQYF
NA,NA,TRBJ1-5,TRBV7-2,TGTGCCAGCAGCTCTCGGGACAATCAGCCCCAGCATTTT,CASSSRDNQPQHF
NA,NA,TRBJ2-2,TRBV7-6,TGTGCCAGCAGCTTACGGGGAACCCCGAACACCGGGGAGCTGTTTTTT,CASSLRGTPNTGELFF
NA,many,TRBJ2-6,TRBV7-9,TGTGCCAGCAGCCTCACAGAGGCTGGGGCCAACGTCCTGACTTTC,CASSLTEAGANVLTF
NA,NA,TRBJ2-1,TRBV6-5,TGTGCCAGCAGTGGGGATTCACATAATGAGCAGTTCTTC,CASSGDSHNEQFF
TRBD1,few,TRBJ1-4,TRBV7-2,TGTGCCAGCAGCTCCTTTTCCGGGACAGGAGATGAAAAACTGTTTTTT,CASSSFSGTGDEKLFF
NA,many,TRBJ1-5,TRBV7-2,TGTGCCAGCAGCTTATGGGGTTTCAATCAGCCCCAGCATTTT,CASSLWGFNQPQHF
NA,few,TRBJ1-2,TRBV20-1,TGCAGTGCTACCGACAGAATCAATAGCTATGGCTACACCTTC,CSATDRINSYGYTF
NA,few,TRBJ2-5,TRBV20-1,TGCAGTGCTAGTGGGGCCCTAGGGTCTGTACACCAAGAGACCCAGTACTTC,CSASGALGSVHQETQYF
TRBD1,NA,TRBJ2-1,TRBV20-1,TGCAGTGCTAGAGGGGACAGGGGTTGGTTCTTC,CSARGDRGWFF
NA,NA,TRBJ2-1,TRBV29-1,TGCAGCGAAACGGACTCGGTTGGGCAGTTCTTC,CSETDSVGQFF
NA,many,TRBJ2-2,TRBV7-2,TGTGCCAGCAGCTTAGCGACATTAATGAACACCGGGGAGCTGTTTTTT,CASSLATLMNTGELFF
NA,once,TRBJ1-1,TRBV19,TGTGCCACCCAAAAACAGGCAGCCATGAACACTGAAGCTTTCTTT,CATQKQAAMNTEAFF
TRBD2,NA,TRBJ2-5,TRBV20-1,TGCAGTGCTAGAGATGGCCTAGCGGTTGGAGAGACCCAGTACTTC,CSARDGLAVGETQYF
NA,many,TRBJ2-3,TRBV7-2,TGTGCCAGCAGGCGTCAGGGACATACGCAGTATTTT,CASRRQGHTQYF
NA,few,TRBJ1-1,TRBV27,TGTGCCAGCAGTTTCTGGACTACAGGCATGAACACTGAAGCTTTCTTT,CASSFWTTGMNTEAFF
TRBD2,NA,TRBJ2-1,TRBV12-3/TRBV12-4,TGTGCCAGCAGTACTTGGACTAGCGGGAGCTACAATGAGCAGTTCTTC,CASSTWTSGSYNEQFF
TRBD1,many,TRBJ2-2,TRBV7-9,TGTGCCAGCAGCTCCAGACAGGGCTGGACCGGGGAGCTGTTTTTT,CASSSRQGWTGELFF
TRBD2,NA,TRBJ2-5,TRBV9,TGTGCCAGCAGCGTAGTGGGGGAGGGCCACGAGACCCAGTACTTC,CASSVVGEGHETQYF
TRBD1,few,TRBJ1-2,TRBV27,TGTGCCAGCAGTTTTGACAGGGGGCGCGGCTATGGCTACACCTTC,CASSFDRGRGYGYTF
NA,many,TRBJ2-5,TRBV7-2,TGTGCCAGCAGCTTAGGGGGCATGGAGGAGACCCAGTACTTC,CASSLGGMEETQYF
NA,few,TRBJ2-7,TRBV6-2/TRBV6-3,TGTGCCAGCAGTATACCGGGGACAAAAGCTCCCTACGAGCAGTACTTC,CASSIPGTKAPYEQYF
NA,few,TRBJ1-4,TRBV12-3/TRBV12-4,TGTGCCAGCAGTTGGGAGGGCCCCCTTGCAACTAATGAAAAACTGTTTTTT,CASSWEGPLATNEKLFF